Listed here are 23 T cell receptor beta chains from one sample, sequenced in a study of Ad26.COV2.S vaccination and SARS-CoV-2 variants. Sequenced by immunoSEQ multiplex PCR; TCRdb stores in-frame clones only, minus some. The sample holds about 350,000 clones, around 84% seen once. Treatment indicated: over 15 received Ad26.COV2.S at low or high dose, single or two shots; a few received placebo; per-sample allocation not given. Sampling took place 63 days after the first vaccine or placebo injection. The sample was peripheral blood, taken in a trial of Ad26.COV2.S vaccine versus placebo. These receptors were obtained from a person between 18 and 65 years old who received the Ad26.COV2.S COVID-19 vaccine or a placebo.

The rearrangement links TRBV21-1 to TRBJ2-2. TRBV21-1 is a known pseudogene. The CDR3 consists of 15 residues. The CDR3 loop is CASSLRISNTGELFF. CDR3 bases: TGTGCCAGCAGCTTAAGGATATCGAACACCGGGGAGCTGTTTTTT.

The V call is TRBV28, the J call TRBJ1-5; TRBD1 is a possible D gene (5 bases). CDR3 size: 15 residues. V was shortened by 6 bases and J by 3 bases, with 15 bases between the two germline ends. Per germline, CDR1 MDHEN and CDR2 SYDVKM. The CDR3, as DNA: TGTGCCAGCAGGGGCACCGGGACGGACAATCAGCCCCAGCATTTT. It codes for CASRGTGTDNQPQHF.

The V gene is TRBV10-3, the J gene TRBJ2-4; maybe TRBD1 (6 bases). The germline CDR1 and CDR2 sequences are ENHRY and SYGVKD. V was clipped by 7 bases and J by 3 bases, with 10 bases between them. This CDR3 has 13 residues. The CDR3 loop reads CAIKGEVKNIQYF. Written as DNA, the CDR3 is TGTGCCATCAAGGGGGAAGTCAAAAACATTCAGTACTTC.

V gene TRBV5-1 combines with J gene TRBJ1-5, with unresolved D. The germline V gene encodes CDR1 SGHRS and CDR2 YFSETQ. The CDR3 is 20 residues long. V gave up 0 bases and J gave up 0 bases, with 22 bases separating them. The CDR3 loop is CASSLAPRPSRPYSNQPQHF. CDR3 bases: TGCGCCAGCAGCTTGGCCCCCCGACCGAGCAGGCCTTATAGCAATCAGCCCCAGCATTTT. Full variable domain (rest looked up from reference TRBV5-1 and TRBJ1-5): KAGVTQTPRYLIKTRGQQVTLSCSPISGHRSVSWYQQTPGQGLQFLFEYFSETQRNKGNFPGRFSGRQFSNSRSEMNVSTLELGDSALYLCASSLAPRPSRPYSNQPQHFGDGTRLSIL.

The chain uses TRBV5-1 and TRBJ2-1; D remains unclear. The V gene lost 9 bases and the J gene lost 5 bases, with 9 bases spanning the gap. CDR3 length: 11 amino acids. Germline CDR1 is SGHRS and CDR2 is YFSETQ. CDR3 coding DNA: TGCGCCACCTCGGGCCACAATGAGCAGTTCTTC. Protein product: CATSGHNEQFF.

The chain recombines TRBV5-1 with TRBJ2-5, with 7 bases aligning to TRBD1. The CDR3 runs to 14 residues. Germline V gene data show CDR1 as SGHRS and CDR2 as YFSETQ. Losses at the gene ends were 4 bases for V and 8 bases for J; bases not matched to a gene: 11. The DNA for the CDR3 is TGCGCCAGCAGCCCCCGACAGGGTGAGGAAACCCAGTACTTC. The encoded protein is CASSPRQGEETQYF.

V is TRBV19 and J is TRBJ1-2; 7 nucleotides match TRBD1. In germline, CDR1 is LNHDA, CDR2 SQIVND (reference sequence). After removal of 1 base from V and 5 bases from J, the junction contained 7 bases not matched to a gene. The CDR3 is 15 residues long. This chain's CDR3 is CASSIGSTGEYGYTF. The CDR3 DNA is TGTGCCAGTAGTATAGGGAGTACAGGGGAGTATGGCTACACCTTC.

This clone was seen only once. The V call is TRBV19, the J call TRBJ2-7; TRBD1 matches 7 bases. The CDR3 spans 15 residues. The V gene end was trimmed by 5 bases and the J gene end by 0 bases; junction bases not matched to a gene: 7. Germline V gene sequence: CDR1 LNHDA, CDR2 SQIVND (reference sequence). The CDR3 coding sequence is TGTGCCAGTAGTCTCCGGGACAGTCTCTCCTACGAGCAGTACTTC. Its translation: CASSLRDSLSYEQYF.

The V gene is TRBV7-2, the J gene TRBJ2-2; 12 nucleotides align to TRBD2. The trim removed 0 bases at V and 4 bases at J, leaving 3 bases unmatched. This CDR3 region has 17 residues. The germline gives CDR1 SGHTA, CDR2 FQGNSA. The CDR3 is CASSLALTSGGTGELFF. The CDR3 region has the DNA TGTGCCAGCAGCTTAGCGCTGACTAGCGGGGGCACCGGGGAGCTGTTTTTT.

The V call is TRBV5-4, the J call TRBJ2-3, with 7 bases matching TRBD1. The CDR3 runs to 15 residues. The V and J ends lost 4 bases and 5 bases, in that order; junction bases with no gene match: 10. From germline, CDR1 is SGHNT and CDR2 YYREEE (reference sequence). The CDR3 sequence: CASSRRDSLEDTQYF. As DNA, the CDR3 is TGTGCCAGCAGCCGAAGGGACAGTCTAGAAGATACGCAGTATTTT. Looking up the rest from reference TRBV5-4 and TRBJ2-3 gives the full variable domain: ETGVTQSPTHLIKTRGQQVTLRCSSQSGHNTVSWYQQALGQGPQFIFQYYREEENGRGNFPPRFSGLQFPNYSSELNVNALELDDSALYLCASSRRDSLEDTQYFGPGTRLTVL.

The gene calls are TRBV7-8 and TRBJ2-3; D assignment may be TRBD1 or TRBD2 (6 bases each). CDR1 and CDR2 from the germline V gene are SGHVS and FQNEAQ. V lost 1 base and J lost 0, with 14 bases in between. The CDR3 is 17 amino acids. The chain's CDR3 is CASSLGSGGLSTDTQYF. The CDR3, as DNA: TGTGCCAGCAGCTTAGGCTCCGGGGGCTTGAGCACAGATACGCAGTATTTT. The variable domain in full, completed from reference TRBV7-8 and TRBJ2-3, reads GAGVSQSPRYKVAKRGQDVALRCDPISGHVSLFWYQQALGQGPEFLTYFQNEAQLDKSGLPSDRFFAERPEGSVSTLKIQRTQQEDSAVYLCASSLGSGGLSTDTQYFGPGTRLTVL.

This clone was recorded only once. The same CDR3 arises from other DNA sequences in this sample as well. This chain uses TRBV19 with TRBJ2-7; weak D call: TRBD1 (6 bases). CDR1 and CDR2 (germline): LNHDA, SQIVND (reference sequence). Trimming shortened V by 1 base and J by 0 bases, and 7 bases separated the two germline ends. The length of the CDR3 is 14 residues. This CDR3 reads CASSIGRGSYEQYF. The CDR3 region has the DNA TGTGCCAGTAGTATAGGCAGGGGCTCCTACGAGCAGTACTTC.

CDR3 protein: CAVGSDTQYF. CDR3 nucleotide sequence: TGTGCCGTGGGATCAGATACGCAGTATTTT. This chain connects TRBV6-6 to TRBJ2-3, with unresolved D. There are 10 residues in the CDR3. In germline, CDR1 is MNHNY, CDR2 SVGAGI (reference sequence). Deletions cut 11 bases from V and 4 bases from J, with 7 bases between.

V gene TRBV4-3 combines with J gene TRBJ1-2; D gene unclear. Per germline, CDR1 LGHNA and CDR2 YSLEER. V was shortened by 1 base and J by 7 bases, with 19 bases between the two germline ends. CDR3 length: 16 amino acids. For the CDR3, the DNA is TGCGCCAGCAGCCAAGCGGGTAGCGGAGGGTCTTTTGGCTACACCTTC. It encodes CASSQAGSGGSFGYTF.

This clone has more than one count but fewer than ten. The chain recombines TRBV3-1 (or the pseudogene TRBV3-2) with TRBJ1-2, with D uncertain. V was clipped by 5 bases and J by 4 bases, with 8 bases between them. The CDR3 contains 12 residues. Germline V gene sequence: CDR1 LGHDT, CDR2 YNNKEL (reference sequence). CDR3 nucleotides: TGTGCCAGCAGCTCCCCGTCCTATGGCTACACCTTC. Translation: CASSSPSYGYTF.

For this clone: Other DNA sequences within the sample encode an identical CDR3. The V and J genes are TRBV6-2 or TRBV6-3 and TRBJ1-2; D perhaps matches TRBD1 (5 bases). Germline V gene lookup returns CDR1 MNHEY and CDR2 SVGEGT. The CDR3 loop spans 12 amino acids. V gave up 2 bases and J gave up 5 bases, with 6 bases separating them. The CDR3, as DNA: TGTGCCAGCAGTTACCAGGGTTATGGCTACACCTTC. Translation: CASSYQGYGYTF.

The CDR3 is CASSFSSSGNTIYF. DNA for the CDR3: TGTGCCAGCAGCTTTAGCAGCTCTGGAAACACCATATATTTT. The chain recombines TRBV11-2 with TRBJ1-3; D is uncertain. Germline loops: CDR1 SGHAT, CDR2 FQNNGV. This CDR3 is built from 14 residues. V gave up 3 bases and J gave up 0 bases, with 6 bases separating them.

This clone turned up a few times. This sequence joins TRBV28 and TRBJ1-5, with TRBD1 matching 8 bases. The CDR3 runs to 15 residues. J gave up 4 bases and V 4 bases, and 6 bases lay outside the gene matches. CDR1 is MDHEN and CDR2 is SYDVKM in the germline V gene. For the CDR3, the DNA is TGTGCCAGCAGTTCCGCTTACAGGGGGAATCAGCCCCAGCATTTT. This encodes CASSSAYRGNQPQHF.

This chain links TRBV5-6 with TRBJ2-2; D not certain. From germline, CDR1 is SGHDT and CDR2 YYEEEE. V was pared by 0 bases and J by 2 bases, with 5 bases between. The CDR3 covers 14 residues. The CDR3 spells CASSLALNTGELFF. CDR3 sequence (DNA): TGTGCCAGCAGCTTGGCACTTAACACCGGGGAGCTGTTTTTT. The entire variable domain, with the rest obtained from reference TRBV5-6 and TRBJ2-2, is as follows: DAGVTQSPTHLIKTRGQQVTLRCSPKSGHDTVSWYQQALGQGPQFIFQYYEEEERQRGNFPDRFSGHQFPNYSSELNVNALLLGDSALYLCASSLALNTGELFFGEGSRLTVL.

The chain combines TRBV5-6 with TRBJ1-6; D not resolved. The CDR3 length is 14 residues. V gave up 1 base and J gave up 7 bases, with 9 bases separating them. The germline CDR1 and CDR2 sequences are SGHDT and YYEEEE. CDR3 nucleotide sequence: TGTGCCAGCAGCTTGACAGAGGGAAATTCACCCCTCCACTTT. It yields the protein CASSLTEGNSPLHF.

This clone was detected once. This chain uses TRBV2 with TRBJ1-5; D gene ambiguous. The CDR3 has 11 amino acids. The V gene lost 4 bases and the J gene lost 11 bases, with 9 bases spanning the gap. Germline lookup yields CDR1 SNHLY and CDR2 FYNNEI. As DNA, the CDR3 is TGTGCCAGCAGTGTCCAATTTGCCCAGCATTTT. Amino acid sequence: CASSVQFAQHF.

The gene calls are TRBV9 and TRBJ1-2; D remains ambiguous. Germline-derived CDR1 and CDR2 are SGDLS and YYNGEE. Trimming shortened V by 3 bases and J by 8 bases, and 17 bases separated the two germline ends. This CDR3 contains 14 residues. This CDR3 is CASSAETASTGYTF. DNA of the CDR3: TGTGCCAGCAGCGCAGAAACAGCTTCCACGGGCTACACCTTC. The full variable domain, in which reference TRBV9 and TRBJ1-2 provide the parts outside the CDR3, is DSGVTQTPKHLITATGQRVTLRCSPRSGDLSVYWYQQSLDQGLQFLIQYYNGEERAKGNILERFSAQQFPDLHSELNLSSLELGDSALYFCASSAETASTGYTFGSGTRLTVV.

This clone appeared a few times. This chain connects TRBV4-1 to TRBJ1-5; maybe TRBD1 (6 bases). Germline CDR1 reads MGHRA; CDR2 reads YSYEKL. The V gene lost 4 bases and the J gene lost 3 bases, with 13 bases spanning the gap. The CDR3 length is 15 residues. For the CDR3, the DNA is TGCGCCAGCAGCCCCACACCAGGGGACAATCAGCCCCAGCATTTT. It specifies CASSPTPGDNQPQHF.